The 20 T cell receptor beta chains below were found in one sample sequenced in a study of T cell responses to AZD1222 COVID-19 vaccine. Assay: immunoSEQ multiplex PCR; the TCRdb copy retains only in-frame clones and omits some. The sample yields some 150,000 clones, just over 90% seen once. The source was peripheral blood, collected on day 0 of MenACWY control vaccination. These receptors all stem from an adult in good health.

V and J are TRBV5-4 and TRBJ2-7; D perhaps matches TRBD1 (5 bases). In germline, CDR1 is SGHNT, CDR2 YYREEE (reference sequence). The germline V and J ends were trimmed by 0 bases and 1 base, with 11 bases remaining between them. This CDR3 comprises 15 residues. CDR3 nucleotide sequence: TGTGCCAGCAGCTTGGGGGGCGCACAGTCCTACGAGCAGTACTTC. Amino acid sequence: CASSLGGAQSYEQYF. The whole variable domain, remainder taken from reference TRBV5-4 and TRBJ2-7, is ETGVTQSPTHLIKTRGQQVTLRCSSQSGHNTVSWYQQALGQGPQFIFQYYREEENGRGNFPPRFSGLQFPNYSSELNVNALELDDSALYLCASSLGGAQSYEQYFGPGTRLTVT.

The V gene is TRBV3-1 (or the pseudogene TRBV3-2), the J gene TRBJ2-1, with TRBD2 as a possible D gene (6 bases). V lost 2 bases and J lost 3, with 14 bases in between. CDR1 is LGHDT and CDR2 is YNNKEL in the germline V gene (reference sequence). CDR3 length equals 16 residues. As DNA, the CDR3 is TGTGCCAGCAGCCAAATGAGCGGGTTAATCTACAATGAGCAGTTCTTC. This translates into CASSQMSGLIYNEQFF.

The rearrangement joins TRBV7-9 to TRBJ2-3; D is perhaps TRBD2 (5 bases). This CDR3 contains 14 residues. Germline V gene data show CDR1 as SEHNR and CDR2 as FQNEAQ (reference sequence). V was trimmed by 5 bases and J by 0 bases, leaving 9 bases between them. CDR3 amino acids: CASSRGRSTDTQYF. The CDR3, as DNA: TGTGCCAGCAGCCGGGGAAGAAGCACAGATACGCAGTATTTT.

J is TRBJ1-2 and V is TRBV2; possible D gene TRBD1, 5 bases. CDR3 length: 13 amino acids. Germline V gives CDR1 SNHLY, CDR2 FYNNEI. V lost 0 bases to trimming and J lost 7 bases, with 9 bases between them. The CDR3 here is CASSEAAGFGYTF. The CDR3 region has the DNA TGTGCCAGCAGTGAAGCAGCAGGGTTTGGCTACACCTTC.

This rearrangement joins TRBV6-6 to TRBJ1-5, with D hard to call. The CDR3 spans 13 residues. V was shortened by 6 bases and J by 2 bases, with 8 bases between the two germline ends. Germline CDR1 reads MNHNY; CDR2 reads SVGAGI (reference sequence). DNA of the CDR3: TGTGCCAGCAGCCCCCGGGGCAATCAGCCCCAGCATTTT. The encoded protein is CASSPRGNQPQHF.

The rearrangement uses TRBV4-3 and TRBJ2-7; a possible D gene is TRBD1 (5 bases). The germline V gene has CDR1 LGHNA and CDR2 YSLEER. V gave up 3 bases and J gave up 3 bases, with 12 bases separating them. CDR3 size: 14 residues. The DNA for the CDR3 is TGCGCCAGCAGCCAGACAGCAGGAATCTACGAGCAGTACTTC. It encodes CASSQTAGIYEQYF.

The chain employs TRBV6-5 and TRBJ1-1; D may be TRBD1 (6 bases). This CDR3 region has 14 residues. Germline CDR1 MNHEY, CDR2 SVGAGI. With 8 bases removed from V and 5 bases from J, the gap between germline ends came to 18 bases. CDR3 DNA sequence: TGTGCCAGCGGCTATAGACAGGAGGGGACTGAAGCTTTCTTT. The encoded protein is CASGYRQEGTEAFF.

Here the CDR3 reads CASSLWLGPEDPEAFF. CDR3 sequence (DNA): TGTGCCAGCAGCTTGTGGTTAGGCCCCGAAGATCCTGAAGCTTTCTTT. J is TRBJ1-1 and V is TRBV5-8; D gene uncertain. V lost 1 base and J lost 6, with 19 bases in between. CDR1 is SGHTS and CDR2 is YDEGEE in the germline V gene. The CDR3 contains 16 residues.

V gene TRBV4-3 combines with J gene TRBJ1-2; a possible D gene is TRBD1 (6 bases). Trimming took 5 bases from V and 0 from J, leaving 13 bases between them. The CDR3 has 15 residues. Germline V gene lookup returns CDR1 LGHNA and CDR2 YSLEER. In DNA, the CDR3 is TGCGCCAGCAGCACCGCGGGGACACCTAACTATGGCTACACCTTC. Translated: CASSTAGTPNYGYTF.

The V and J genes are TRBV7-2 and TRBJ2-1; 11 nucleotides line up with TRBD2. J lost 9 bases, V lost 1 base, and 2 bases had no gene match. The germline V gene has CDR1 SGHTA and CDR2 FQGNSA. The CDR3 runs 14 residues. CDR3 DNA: TGTGCCAGCAGCTTAGGGCTAGCGGGGGGTGAGCAGTTCTTC. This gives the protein CASSLGLAGGEQFF.

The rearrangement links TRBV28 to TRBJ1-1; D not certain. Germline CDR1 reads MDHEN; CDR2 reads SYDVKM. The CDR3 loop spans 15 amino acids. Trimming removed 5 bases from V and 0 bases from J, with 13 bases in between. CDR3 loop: CASSPGTALNTEAFF. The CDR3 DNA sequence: TGTGCCAGCAGTCCGGGAACGGCCTTGAACACTGAAGCTTTCTTT.

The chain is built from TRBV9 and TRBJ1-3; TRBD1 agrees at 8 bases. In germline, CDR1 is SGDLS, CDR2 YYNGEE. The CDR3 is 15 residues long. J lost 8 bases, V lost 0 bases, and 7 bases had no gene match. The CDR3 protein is CASSVGRTGKYTIYF. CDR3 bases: TGTGCCAGCAGCGTAGGCAGGACAGGGAAGTACACCATATATTTT.

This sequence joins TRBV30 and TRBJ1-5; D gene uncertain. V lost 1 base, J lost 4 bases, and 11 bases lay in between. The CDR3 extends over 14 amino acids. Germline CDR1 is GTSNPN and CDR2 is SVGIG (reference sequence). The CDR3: CAWSEPGPNQPQHF. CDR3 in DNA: TGTGCCTGGAGTGAACCGGGCCCAAATCAGCCCCAGCATTTT. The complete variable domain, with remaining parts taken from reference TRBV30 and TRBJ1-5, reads SQTIHQWPATLVQPVGSPLSLECTVEGTSNPNLYWYRQAAGRGLQLLFYSVGIGQISSEVPQNLSASRPQDRQFILSSKKLLLSDSGFYLCAWSEPGPNQPQHFGDGTRLSIL.

CDR3 sequence reads: CASSADRGNYGYTF. The CDR3 DNA follows: TGTGCCAGCAGTGCGGACAGGGGTAACTATGGCTACACCTTC. The genes are TRBV2 and TRBJ1-2, with TRBD1 identical over 9 bases. CDR3 length: 14 residues. Unmatched junction bases numbered 1, after V lost 4 bases and J lost 1 base. Germline CDR1 reads SNHLY; CDR2 reads FYNNEI.

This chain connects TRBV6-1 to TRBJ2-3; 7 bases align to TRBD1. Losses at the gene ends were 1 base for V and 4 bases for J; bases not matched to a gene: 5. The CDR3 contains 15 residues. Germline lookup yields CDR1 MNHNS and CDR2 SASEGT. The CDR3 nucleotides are TGTGCCAGCAGTGAAGGTAATAGGGGGCCAGATACGCAGTATTTT. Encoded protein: CASSEGNRGPDTQYF.

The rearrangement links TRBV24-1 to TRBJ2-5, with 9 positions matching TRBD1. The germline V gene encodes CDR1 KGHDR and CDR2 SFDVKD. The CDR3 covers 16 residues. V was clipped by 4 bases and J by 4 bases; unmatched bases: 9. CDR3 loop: CATSDPTGTGRETQYF. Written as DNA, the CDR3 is TGTGCCACCAGTGACCCGACGGGGACAGGGAGAGAGACCCAGTACTTC.

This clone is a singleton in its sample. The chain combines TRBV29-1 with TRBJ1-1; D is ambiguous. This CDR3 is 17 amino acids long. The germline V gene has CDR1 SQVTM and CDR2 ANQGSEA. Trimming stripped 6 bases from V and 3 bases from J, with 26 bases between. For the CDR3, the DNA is TGCAGCGTCGTCTTTTTCGGGGTTTTGGGTATGGACACTGAAGCTTTCTTT. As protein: CSVVFFGVLGMDTEAFF.

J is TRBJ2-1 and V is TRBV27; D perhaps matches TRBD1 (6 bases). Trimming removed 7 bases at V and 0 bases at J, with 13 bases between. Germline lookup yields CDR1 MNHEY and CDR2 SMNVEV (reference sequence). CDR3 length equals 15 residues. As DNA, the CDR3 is TGTGCCAGCAACGGTCCAGGGGTCTCCTACAATGAGCAGTTCTTC. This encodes CASNGPGVSYNEQFF.

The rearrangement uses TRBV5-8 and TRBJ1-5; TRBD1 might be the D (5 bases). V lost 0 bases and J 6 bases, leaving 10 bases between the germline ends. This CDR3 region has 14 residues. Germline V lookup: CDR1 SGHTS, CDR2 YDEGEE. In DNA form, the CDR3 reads TGTGCCAGCAGCTTGGCCGCCGGGGGTCAGCCCCAGCATTTT. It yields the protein CASSLAAGGQPQHF.

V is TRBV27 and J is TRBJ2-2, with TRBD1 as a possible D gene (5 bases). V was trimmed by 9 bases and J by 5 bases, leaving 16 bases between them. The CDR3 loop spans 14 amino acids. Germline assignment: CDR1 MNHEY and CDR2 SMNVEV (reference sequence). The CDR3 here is CASQGHLSTGELFF. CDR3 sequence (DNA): TGTGCCAGTCAAGGACACCTCTCAACCGGGGAGCTGTTTTTT.